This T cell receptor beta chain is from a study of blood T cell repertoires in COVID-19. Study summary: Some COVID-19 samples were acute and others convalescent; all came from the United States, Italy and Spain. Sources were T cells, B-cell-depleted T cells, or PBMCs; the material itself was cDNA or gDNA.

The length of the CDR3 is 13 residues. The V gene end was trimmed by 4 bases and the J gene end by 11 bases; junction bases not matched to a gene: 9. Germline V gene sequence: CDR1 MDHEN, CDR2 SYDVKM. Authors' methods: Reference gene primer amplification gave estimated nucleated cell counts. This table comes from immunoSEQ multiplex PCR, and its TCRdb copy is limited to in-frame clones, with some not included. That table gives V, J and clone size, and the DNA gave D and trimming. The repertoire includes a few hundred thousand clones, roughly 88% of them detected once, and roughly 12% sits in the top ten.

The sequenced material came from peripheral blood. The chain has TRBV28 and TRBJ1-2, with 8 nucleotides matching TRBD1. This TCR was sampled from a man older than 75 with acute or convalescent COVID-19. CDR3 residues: CASSSGQGLRYTF. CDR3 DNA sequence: TGTGCCAGCAGTTCCGGACAGGGACTTCGATACACCTTC.